This T cell receptor beta chain emerged from a study of control samples from healthy donors and cancer patients. The repertoire was sequenced with immunoSEQ multiplex PCR; TCRdb's copy has only in-frame clones and lacks some. The top ten clones hold roughly 1.3% of a sample with about 180,000 clones, more than 90% of them seen once. This CDR3 has 13 amino acids. Germline CDR1 reads LGHDT; CDR2 reads YNNKEL (reference sequence). Points on this clone: Its ends do not fully match the called genes, so a read error is possible.

The sample consisted of blood. The chain recombines TRBV3-1 (or the pseudogene TRBV3-2) with TRBJ1-2; TRBD1 aligns across 9 bases. This clonotype was sampled from a man between 25 and 39 years old in good health. CDR3 in amino acids: CASMRTGAYGHTF. The CDR3 nucleotides are TGTGCCAGCATGCGGACAGGGGCCTATGGCCACACCTTC.